The clone carrying this TCR beta chain has a single count. The entry originates in a study of blood T cell repertoires in COVID-19. Study-wide background: COVID-19 samples collected from the United States, Italy and Spain covered acute and convalescent phases. Nucleic acid was either cDNA or gDNA, and it came from T cells, B-cell-depleted T cells, or PBMCs.

Per the original methods: Quantification of nucleated cells was approximated via reference gene primer amplification. Repertoires were generated with immunoSEQ multiplex PCR, while TCRdb's copy carries only in-frame clones and drops some. The DNA was the basis for D and trimming; V, J and clone size are from that table. The repertoire has about 120,000 clones, around nine tenths of them found once; the top ten carry about 1.2%. This CDR3 spans 15 amino acids. V lost 1 base to trimming and J lost 3 bases; unmatched junction nucleotides: 4. Per germline, CDR1 KGHSH and CDR2 LQKENI. The TCR originated in a woman aged 80 or over with acute or convalescent COVID-19. The specimen was peripheral blood. V gene TRBV18 combines with J gene TRBJ2-3; 7 positions agree with TRBD1. The CDR3 DNA reads as TGTGCCAGCTCACCACAGAGGGGGCGAACAGATACGCAGTATTTT. Translation: CASSPQRGRTDTQYF.